This T cell receptor (beta chain) was recorded in a study of control samples from healthy donors and cancer patients (dated by TCRdb to the early 2020s). Notes on this clone: Its binding antigen is unknown. The sample holds no much larger clone one base away, and base qualities are not on file.

The library relied on the immunoSEQ multiplex PCR assay. TCRdb obtained this table from immuneACCESS and retained in-frame rearrangements with V and J assigned. These tables miss some clones; where compared with another copy, unresolved V genes account for less than half of the shortfall, and the remainder is unexplained. The sample table contains around 86,000 clones; only one count was recorded for roughly 89% of them. Of the sample, 1.9% is held by the ten largest clones. The CDR3 runs 17 residues from the cysteine to the phenylalanine. The kept DNA is CDR3 alone, 51 bases in frame from the first base. Per the germline V gene (reference sequence), LGHDT is the CDR1 and YNNKEL is the CDR2. Cut back by 1 base and 0 bases, the V and J ends lie 13 bases apart.

The chain uses TRBV3-1 (or the pseudogene TRBV3-2) and TRBJ2-1, with no confident D gene call. This clonotype was obtained from an older woman with head and neck cancer. Sequences were obtained from PBMCs. The CDR3 protein sequence reads: CASSQVTRLGSYNEQFF. In nucleotide form, the sequence is TGTGCCAGCAGCCAAGTTACGCGGTTGGGCTCCTACAATGAGCAGTTCTTC.